This T cell receptor (beta chain) comes out of a study of blood T cells in healthy people across ages. Study-wide findings and caveats: Using unsorted PBMCs precluded a conclusive naive versus antigen-experienced comparison.

The authors ran a second PCR of about 6 to 11 cycles using a sample-barcoded 5' primer and a J-beta primer mix. TCRdb independently ran MiXCR on the 5' RACE reads; one entry per CDR3 protein. This table has approximately 800,000 distinct CDR3 sequences, roughly 40% appearing once. This clonotype was found a few times. The antigen remains unidentified. The origin of this receptor is a man younger than 30 in good health. The specimen sequenced was blood.

CDR3: CASSNPSGRTMTNTGELFF. CDR3 nucleotide sequence: TGTGCCAGCAGCAACCCGTCCGGACGGACAATGACGAACACCGGGGAGCTGTTTTTT. J is TRBJ2-2 and V is TRBV6-1, with D perhaps TRBD1 (5 bases). V shed 6 bases and J shed 0 bases, with 23 bases lying between them. There are 19 residues in the CDR3. From germline, CDR1 is MNHNS and CDR2 SASEGT.